This TCR beta chain was documented in a study of blood T cells in healthy people across ages. Study conclusions and caveats: Shifts in expanded clonotypes may have been confounded by donor CMV status, which was unknown.

As regards this clonotype: Its antigen is not identified.

The authors ran a second PCR of 7 to 11 cycles using a sample-barcoded 5' primer and a J-beta primer mix. Each CDR3 protein gets one entry after TCRdb re-called the 5' RACE reads with MiXCR. This sample carries hundreds of thousands of distinct CDR3 sequences, approximately 53% of them seen once, and the ten largest clones take around 24%. The germline V gene encodes CDR1 MDHEN and CDR2 SYDVKM. Germline trimming cut 5 bases from V and 3 bases from J; bases unmatched to any gene: 8. This CDR3 region has 15 residues. This TCR was sampled from a man in his forties or fifties in good health. The chain employs TRBV28 and TRBJ2-7; 9 bases are a match to TRBD2. Input material: blood. Here the CDR3 DNA reads TGTGCCAGCAGTCACGGGACTAGCCCTAGCTACGAGCAGTACTTC. Encoded protein: CASSHGTSPSYEQYF.